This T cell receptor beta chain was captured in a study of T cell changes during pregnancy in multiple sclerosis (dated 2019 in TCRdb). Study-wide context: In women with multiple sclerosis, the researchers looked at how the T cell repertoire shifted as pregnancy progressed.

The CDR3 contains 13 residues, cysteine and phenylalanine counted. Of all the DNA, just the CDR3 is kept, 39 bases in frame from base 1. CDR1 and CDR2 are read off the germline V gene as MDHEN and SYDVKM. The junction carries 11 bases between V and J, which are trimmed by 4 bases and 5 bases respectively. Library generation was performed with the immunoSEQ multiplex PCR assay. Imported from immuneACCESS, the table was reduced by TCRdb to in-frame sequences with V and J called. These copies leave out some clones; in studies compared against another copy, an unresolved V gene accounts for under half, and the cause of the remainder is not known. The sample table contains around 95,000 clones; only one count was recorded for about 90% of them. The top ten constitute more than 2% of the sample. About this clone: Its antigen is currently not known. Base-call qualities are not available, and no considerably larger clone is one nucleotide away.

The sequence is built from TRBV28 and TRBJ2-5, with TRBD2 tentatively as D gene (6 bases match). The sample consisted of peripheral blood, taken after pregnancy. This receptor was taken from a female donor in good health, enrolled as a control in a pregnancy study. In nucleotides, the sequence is TGTGCCAGCAGTTCGGGAGCCGCGGAGACCCAGTACTTC. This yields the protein CASSSGAAETQYF.